This paragraph reports one T cell receptor beta chain. This entry comes from a study of blood T cell repertoires in COVID-19. Study as a whole: Acute-phase and convalescent COVID-19 samples originated in the United States, Italy and Spain. PBMCs, B-cell-depleted T cells, or T cells were the source of the cDNA or gDNA that made up the material.

V was pared by 6 bases and J by 14 bases, with 17 bases between. The CDR3 is 12 amino acids. In the original workflow: Using reference gene primer amplification, nucleated cell counts were estimated. Profiled with immunoSEQ multiplex PCR; TCRdb holds only in-frame clones, not every one. V, J and clone size reflect that table, while D and trimming were determined from the DNA. This table holds 70,000 to 85,000 clones, around 90% found once. The chain has TRBV12-3 or TRBV12-4 and TRBJ2-1; D may be TRBD2 (5 bases). What was sequenced was peripheral blood. This TCR was sampled from a woman aged 55 to 70 with active COVID-19. In DNA form, the CDR3 reads TGTGCCAGCAGCTCGTTGGCGGAGGTGGAGTTCTTC. The encoded protein is CASSSLAEVEFF.